These 25 T cell receptor beta chains were all obtained from the same sample, sequenced in a study of monozygotic twins with inflammatory bowel disease. TCRdb re-analyzed the 5' RACE reads; it lists each CDR3 protein once, without DNA. The table lists over 350,000 distinct CDR3 sequences. The sequenced sample was blood. The receptors originated from a human donor with ulcerative colitis or Crohn's disease, or a healthy co-twin of an affected twin (not recorded which).

The rearrangement uses TRBV19 and TRBJ2-7; TCRdb gives TRBD1 as the D gene, but with no DNA this cannot be confirmed. Germline V gene data show CDR1 as LNHDA and CDR2 as SQIVND (reference sequence). The length of the CDR3 is 15 residues. Here the CDR3 reads CASSIGGQFTYEQYF.

The chain has TRBV21-1 and TRBJ2-1; as DNA is missing, the TRBD1 call by TCRdb cannot be tested. TRBV21-1 is shown as a pseudogene. CDR3 length: 18 amino acids. CDR3 residues: CASSSIRSGTGPYNEQFF.

CDR3 in amino acids: CASSGQATDTQYF. The rearrangement joins TRBV9 to TRBJ2-3. Germline V CDR1 and CDR2: SGDLS, YYNGEE. The CDR3 loop spans 13 amino acids.

The V and J genes are TRBV4-2 and TRBJ2-1; the D call from TCRdb, TRBD1, cannot be confirmed without DNA. This CDR3 has 15 residues. Germline V lookup: CDR1 LGHNA, CDR2 YNFKEQ. The CDR3 region is CASRNRDRGNNEQFF.

The chain uses TRBV20-1 and TRBJ1-2; the TRBD1 assignment by TCRdb is unverifiable without DNA. The CDR3 runs 12 residues. The germline CDR1 and CDR2 sequences are DFQATT and SNEGSKA (reference sequence). CDR3 region: CSATRGNYGYTF.

This chain links TRBV7-6 with TRBJ2-1. CDR3 size: 11 residues. Germline V gives CDR1 SGHVS, CDR2 FNYEAQ. CDR3 loop: CASSLANEQFF.

V is TRBV3-1 and J is TRBJ2-5. CDR1 and CDR2 from the germline V gene are LGHDT and YNNKEL (reference sequence). The CDR3 runs 14 residues. The CDR3 protein is CASSQGSSSETQYF.

The chain has TRBV7-8 and TRBJ1-5; TCRdb calls TRBD1, which cannot be checked without DNA. This CDR3 comprises 14 residues. CDR1 and CDR2 from the germline V gene are SGHVS and FQNEAQ. CDR3 sequence reads: CASSLEVREQPQHF.

This chain connects TRBV20-1 to TRBJ2-1. Germline CDR1 DFQATT, CDR2 SNEGSKA (reference sequence). There are 15 residues in the CDR3. This CDR3 reads CSAGGSWLDYNEQFF.

The J gene is TRBJ2-7, the V gene TRBV6-5. The CDR3 has 14 residues. Germline-derived CDR1 and CDR2 are MNHEY and SVGAGI. The CDR3 region is CASSYFETQGEQYF.

The chain joins TRBV6-5 to TRBJ2-1; checking the TCRdb D call of TRBD1 is not possible without DNA. Germline V CDR1 and CDR2: MNHEY, SVGAGI. This CDR3 comprises 15 residues. The CDR3 region is CASSYGTHSYNEQFF.

The chain employs TRBV24-1 and TRBJ2-2; TCRdb picks TRBD1, but there is no DNA to check that call. Germline assignment: CDR1 KGHDR and CDR2 SFDVKD. The CDR3 contains 18 residues. The CDR3 loop is CATSDLFGTDDTTGELFF.

The chain combines TRBV12-3 or TRBV12-4 with TRBJ2-7; the TRBD1 assignment by TCRdb is unverifiable without DNA. This CDR3 is built from 15 residues. CDR3 loop: CASRPQGVIRNEQYF.

The chain is built from TRBV12-3 or TRBV12-4 and TRBJ2-3; lacking DNA, the TRBD1 call made by TCRdb goes unchecked. The CDR3 runs to 15 residues. CDR3 sequence reads: CASSQRGPGTDTQYF.

The chain is built from TRBV5-6 and TRBJ2-5; as DNA is missing, the TRBD1 call by TCRdb cannot be tested. The CDR3 is made up of 15 amino acids. CDR1 is SGHDT and CDR2 is YYEEEE in the germline V gene. CDR3 in amino acids: CASTLFPDSQETQYF.

The chain joins TRBV11-3 to TRBJ2-5. Per germline, CDR1 SGHNT and CDR2 YENEEA. The CDR3 sequence is 14 residues long. This CDR3 reads CASSLRGDKETHYF.

J is TRBJ1-5 and V is TRBV12-3 or TRBV12-4; lacking DNA, the TRBD1 call made by TCRdb goes unchecked. The CDR3 extends over 14 amino acids. CDR3 region: CASSFGTGVQPQHF.

V is TRBV27 and J is TRBJ2-5; as DNA is missing, the TRBD2 call by TCRdb cannot be tested. The CDR3 loop spans 15 amino acids. Germline CDR1 and CDR2: MNHEY and SMNVEV (reference sequence). The CDR3 here is CASSSLAGSQETQYF.

This CDR3 is CASSIGQGNHEQYF. The V and J genes are TRBV19 and TRBJ2-7; TCRdb's D call of TRBD1 is untestable without DNA. The V gene's germline CDR1 is LNHDA and CDR2 SQIVND (reference sequence). The CDR3 is 14 amino acids. Supplemented by reference TRBV19 and TRBJ2-7, the full variable domain reads DGGITQSPKYLFRKEGQNVTLSCEQNLNHDAMYWYRQDPGQGLRLIYYSQIVNDFQKGDIAEGYSVSREKKESFPLTVTSAQKNPTAFYLCASSIGQGNHEQYFGPGTRLTVT.

J is TRBJ1-5 and V is TRBV20-1; TCRdb's D gene call, TRBD1, goes unchecked for lack of DNA. Germline V gene lookup returns CDR1 DFQATT and CDR2 SNEGSKA (reference sequence). This CDR3 spans 16 amino acids. CDR3 region: CSARTSGTNSNQPQHF.

The chain combines TRBV9 with TRBJ2-1; TCRdb returns TRBD2, unconfirmable since there is no DNA. The germline V gene has CDR1 SGDLS and CDR2 YYNGEE. The CDR3 extends over 15 amino acids. The CDR3 reads CASSVVDGLYNEQFF. The variable domain in full, with the rest retrieved from reference TRBV9 and TRBJ2-1, is DSGVTQTPKHLITATGQRVTLRCSPRSGDLSVYWYQQSLDQGLQFLIQYYNGEERAKGNILERFSAQQFPDLHSELNLSSLELGDSALYFCASSVVDGLYNEQFFGPGTRLTVL.

J is TRBJ1-1 and V is TRBV18; checking the TCRdb D call of TRBD1 is not possible without DNA. The germline CDR1 and CDR2 sequences are KGHSH and LQKENI. The CDR3 has 15 residues. The chain's CDR3 is CASSPPGKGRTEAFF.

The gene calls are TRBV27 and TRBJ2-5. The CDR3 runs 14 residues. The germline V gene has CDR1 MNHEY and CDR2 SMNVEV (reference sequence). The CDR3 region is CASSSSTVEETQYF.

The V and J genes are TRBV5-4 and TRBJ2-1. Looked up from germline, CDR1 is SGHNT and CDR2 is YYREEE (reference sequence). The CDR3 consists of 12 residues. The CDR3 sequence: CASSLFVNEQFF.

The chain uses TRBV18 and TRBJ2-3. Germline V gene lookup returns CDR1 KGHSH and CDR2 LQKENI. The CDR3 has 15 residues. The CDR3 protein is CASSPTASSTDTQYF.